The rows below give T cell receptor beta chains drawn from one sample of a study of Graves' ophthalmopathy and Graves' hyperthyroidism. TCRdb analysed the multiplex PCR reads with MiXCR anew, one entry per CDR3 protein. In the table there are around 590,000 distinct CDR3 sequences, 35% to 40% of which are singletons. The material sequenced was peripheral blood or thyroid tissue (not recorded which). The receptor source for this set is an adult man with Graves' hyperthyroidism. Each CDR3 is given with its conserved first and last residue. For some rows the clone size is stated as once, few or many, or as a class when expanded; others skip it.

CDR3aa: CASSRGTLFYGYTF; abundance: many; len: 14; v_gene: TRBV19
CDR3aa: CASSFGQGGDTIYF; abundance: few; len: 14; v_gene: TRBV12-3/TRBV12-4
CDR3aa: CAISEASGRTDTQYF; abundance: few; len: 15; v_gene: TRBV10-3
CDR3aa: CASSVPSSYEQYF; abundance: many; len: 13; v_gene: TRBV19
CDR3aa: CASSRRTGGDEQYF; abundance: NA; len: 14; v_gene: TRBV5-1
CDR3aa: CATSRDGFPSVNSNQPQHF; abundance: many; len: 19; v_gene: TRBV15
CDR3aa: CSARSWQNYNEQYF; abundance: NA; len: 14; v_gene: TRBV20-1
CDR3aa: CASSRTGLETQYF; abundance: few; len: 13; v_gene: TRBV7-8
CDR3aa: CASSLGTAYSGNTIYF; abundance: many; len: 16; v_gene: TRBV7-8
CDR3aa: CASSPTEGGRSAPLYF; abundance: many; len: 16; v_gene: TRBV10-2
CDR3aa: CSARESGELFF; abundance: few; len: 11; v_gene: TRBV20-1
CDR3aa: CATSAPSGNYNEQYF; abundance: few; len: 15; v_gene: TRBV24-1
CDR3aa: CASSESRDGNSPLHF; abundance: NA; len: 15; v_gene: TRBV2
CDR3aa: CASSLLIGAHNEQYF; abundance: NA; len: 15; v_gene: TRBV7-3
CDR3aa: CASSVGTGNYGYTF; abundance: many; len: 14; v_gene: TRBV6-1
CDR3aa: CASSLGKQGASNQPQHF; abundance: NA; len: 17; v_gene: TRBV11-2
CDR3aa: CASSQGTTGSEQYF; abundance: NA; len: 14; v_gene: TRBV4-1
CDR3aa: CSASQADYEQYF; abundance: many; len: 12; v_gene: TRBV20-1
CDR3aa: CASTGRLITEAFF; abundance: NA; len: 13; v_gene: TRBV2
CDR3aa: CASRSSGRGSYEQYF; abundance: many; len: 15; v_gene: TRBV12-3/TRBV12-4
CDR3aa: CSAPGLANYGYTF; abundance: many; len: 13; v_gene: TRBV20-1
CDR3aa: CSARLARGAYEQYF; abundance: few; len: 14; v_gene: TRBV20-1
CDR3aa: CASSQEGGTPEF; abundance: few; len: 12; v_gene: TRBV7-8
CDR3aa: CSVARGREQPQYF; abundance: NA; len: 13; v_gene: TRBV29-1
CDR3aa: CSARDSSLGILGYEQYF; abundance: NA; len: 17; v_gene: TRBV20-1
CDR3aa: CASRGQGTGSNQPQHF; abundance: NA; len: 16; v_gene: TRBV2
CDR3aa: CASSPYPSTGKRGEQYF; abundance: NA; len: 17; v_gene: TRBV4-1
CDR3aa: CASSLGPGYSGANVLTF; abundance: few; len: 17; v_gene: TRBV7-9
CDR3aa: CASRQTGGVSPLHF; abundance: NA; len: 14; v_gene: TRBV10-3
CDR3aa: CASSVGGLSAEAFF; abundance: few; len: 14; v_gene: TRBV9
CDR3aa: CSVEGPAGLNYEQYF; abundance: few; len: 15; v_gene: TRBV29-1
CDR3aa: CAGSLDRTGLPEETQYF; abundance: NA; len: 17; v_gene: TRBV7-2
CDR3aa: CSLRTGGYVNTEAFF; abundance: NA; len: 15; v_gene: TRBV29-1